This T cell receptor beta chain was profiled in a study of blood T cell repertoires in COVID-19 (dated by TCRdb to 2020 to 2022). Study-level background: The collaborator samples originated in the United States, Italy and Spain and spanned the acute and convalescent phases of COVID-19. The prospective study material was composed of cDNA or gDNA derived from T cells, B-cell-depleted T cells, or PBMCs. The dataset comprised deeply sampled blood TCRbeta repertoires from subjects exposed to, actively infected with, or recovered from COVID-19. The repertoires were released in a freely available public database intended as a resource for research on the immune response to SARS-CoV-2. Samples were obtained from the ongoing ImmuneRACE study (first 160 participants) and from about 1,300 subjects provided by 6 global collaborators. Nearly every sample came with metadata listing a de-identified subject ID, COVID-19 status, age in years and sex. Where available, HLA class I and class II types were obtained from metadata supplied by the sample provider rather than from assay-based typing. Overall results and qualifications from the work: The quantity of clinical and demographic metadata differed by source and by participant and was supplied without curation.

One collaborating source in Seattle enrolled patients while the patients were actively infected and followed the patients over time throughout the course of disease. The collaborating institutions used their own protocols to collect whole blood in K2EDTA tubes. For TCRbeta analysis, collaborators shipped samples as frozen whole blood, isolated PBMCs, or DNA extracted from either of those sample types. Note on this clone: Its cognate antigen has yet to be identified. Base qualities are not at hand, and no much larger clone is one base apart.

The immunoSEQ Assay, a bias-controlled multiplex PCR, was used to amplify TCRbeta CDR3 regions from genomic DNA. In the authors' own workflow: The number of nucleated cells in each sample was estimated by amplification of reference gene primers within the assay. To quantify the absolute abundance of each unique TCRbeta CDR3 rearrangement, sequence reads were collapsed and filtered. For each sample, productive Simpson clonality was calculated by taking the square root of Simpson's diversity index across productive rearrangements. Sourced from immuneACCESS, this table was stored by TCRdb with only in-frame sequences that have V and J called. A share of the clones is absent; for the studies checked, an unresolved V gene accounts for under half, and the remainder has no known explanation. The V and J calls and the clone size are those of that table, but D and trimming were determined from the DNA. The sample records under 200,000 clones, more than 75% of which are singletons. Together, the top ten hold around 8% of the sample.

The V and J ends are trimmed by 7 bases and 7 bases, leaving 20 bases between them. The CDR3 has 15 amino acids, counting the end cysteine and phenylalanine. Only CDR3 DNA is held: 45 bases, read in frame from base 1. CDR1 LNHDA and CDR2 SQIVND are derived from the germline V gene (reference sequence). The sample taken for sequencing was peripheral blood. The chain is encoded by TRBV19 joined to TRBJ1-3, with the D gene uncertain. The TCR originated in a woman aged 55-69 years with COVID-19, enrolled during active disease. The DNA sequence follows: TGTGCCAGTACCCCTGTTGCCCGGGGAAGGAACACCATATATTTT. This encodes CASTPVARGRNTIYF.